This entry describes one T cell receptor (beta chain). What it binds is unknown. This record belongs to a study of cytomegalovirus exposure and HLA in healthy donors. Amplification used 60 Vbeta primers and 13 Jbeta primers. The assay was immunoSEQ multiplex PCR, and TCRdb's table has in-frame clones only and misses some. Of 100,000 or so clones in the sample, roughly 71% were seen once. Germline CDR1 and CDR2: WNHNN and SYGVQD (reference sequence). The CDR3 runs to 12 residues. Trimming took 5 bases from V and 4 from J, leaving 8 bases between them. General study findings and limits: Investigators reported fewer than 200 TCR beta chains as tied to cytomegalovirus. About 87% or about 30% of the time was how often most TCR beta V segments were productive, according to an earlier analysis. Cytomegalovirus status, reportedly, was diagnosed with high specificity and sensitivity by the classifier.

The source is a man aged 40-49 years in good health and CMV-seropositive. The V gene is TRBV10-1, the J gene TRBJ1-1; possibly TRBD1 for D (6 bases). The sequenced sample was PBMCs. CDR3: CASSQGSTEAFF. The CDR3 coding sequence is TGCGCCAGCAGTCAGGGGAGCACTGAAGCTTTCTTT.